A single count supports the clone carrying this T cell receptor (beta chain). Its antigen is unidentified. These data come from a study of shared clonotypes between healthy human individuals. Whole-study results and caveats: Estimated richness was generally greater in naive than memory subsets.

At the deep level, the assay was run. Sequenced by immunoSEQ multiplex PCR; TCRdb stores in-frame clones only, minus some. The data show roughly 700,000 clones, under 80% seen once. Per germline, CDR1 LGHNT and CDR2 FRNRAP. The CDR3 has 13 amino acids. The V and J ends lost 6 bases and 5 bases respectively, with 11 bases between them. The TCR sequence derives from a woman aged 25 to 39 in good health. The V and J genes are TRBV12-5 and TRBJ2-1, with D unclear. The source material was memory CD4+ T cells sorted from blood. Subset indicated: CD45RA-negative fraction. The CDR3 here is CASGLNQNNEQFF. The CDR3 DNA follows: TGTGCTAGTGGCCTGAATCAAAACAATGAGCAGTTCTTC.